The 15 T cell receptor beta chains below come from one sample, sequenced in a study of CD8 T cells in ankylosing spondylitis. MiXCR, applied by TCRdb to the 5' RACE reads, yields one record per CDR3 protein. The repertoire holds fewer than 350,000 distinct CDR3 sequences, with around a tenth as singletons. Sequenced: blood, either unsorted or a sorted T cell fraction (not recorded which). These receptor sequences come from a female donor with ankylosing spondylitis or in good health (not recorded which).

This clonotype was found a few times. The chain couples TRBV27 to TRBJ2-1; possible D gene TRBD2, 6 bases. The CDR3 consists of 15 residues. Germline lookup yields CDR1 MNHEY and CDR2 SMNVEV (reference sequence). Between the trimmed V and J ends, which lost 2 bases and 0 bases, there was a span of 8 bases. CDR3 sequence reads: CASSLAGISYNEQFF. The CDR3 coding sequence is TGTGCCAGCAGTTTAGCGGGAATCTCCTACAATGAGCAGTTCTTC.

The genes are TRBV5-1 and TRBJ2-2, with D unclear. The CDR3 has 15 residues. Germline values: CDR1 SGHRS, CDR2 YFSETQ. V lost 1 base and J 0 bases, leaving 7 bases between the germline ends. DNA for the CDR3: TGCGCCAGCAGCTTGCAGAAAGCGAACACCGGGGAGCTGTTTTTT. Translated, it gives CASSLQKANTGELFF.

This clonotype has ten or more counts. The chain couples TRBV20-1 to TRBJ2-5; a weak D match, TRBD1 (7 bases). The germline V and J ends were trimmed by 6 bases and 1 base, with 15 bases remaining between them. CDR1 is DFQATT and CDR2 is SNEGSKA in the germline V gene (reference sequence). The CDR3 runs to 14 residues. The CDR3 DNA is TGCAGTGCCCGAAGGGGGGACAGCCAAGAGACCCAGTACTTC. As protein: CSARRGDSQETQYF.

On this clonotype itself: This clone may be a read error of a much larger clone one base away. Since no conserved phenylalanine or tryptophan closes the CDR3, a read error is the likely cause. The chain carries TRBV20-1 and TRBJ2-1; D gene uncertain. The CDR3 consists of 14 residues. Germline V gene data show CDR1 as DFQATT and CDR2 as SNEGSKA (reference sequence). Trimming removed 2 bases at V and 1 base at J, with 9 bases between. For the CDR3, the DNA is TGCAGTGCTAGACGTCTAGATTCCTACAATGAGCAGTTCATC. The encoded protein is CSARRLDSYNEQFI.

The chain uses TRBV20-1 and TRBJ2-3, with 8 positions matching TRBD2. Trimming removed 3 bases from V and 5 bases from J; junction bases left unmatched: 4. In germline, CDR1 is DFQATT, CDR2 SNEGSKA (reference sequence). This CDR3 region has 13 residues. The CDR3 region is CSASGGVLDTQYF. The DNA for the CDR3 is TGCAGTGCTAGCGGGGGGGTATTAGATACGCAGTATTTT.

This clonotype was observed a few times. The CDR3 sequence is CASSLTQGPYTQYF. CDR3 DNA: TGTGCCAGCAGTTTAACACAGGGGCCCTATACGCAGTATTTT. This chain uses TRBV28 with TRBJ2-3; the match to TRBD1 covers 7 bases. Per germline, CDR1 MDHEN and CDR2 SYDVKM. This CDR3 has 14 residues. V trimming: 2 bases; J trimming: 7 bases; junction bases outside the gene matches: 6.

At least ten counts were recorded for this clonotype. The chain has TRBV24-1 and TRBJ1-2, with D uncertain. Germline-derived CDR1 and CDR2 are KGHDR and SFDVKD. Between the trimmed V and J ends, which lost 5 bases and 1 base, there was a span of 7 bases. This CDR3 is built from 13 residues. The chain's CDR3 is CATSGRHNYGYTF. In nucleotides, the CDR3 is TGTGCCACCAGTGGACGACATAACTATGGCTACACCTTC.

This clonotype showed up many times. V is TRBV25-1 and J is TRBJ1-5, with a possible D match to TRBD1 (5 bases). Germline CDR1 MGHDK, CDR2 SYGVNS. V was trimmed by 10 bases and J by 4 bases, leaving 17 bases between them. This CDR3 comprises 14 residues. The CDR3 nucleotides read TGTGCCACCACGGGCCAGGGCAGGAATCAGCCCCAGCATTTT. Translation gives CATTGQGRNQPQHF.

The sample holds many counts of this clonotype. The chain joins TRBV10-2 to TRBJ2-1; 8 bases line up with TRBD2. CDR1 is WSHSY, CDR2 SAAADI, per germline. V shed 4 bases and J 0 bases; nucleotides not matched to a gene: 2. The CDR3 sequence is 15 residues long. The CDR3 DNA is TGCGCCAGCAGTGGGCTAGCGGGCTCCTACAATGAGCAGTTCTTC. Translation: CASSGLAGSYNEQFF.

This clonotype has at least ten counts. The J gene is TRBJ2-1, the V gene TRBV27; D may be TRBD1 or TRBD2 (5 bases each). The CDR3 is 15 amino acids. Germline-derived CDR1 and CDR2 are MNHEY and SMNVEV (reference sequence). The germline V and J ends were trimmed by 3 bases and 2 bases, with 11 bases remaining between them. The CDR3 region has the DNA TGTGCCAGCAGTTTCACGGGGCGTCCCTACAATGAGCAGTTCTTC. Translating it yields CASSFTGRPYNEQFF.

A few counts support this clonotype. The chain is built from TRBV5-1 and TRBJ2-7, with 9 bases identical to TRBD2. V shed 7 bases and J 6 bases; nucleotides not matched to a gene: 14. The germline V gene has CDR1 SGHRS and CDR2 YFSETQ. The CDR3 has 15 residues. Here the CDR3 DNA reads TGCGCCAGCGAATCGACTGCGGGAGGGAAGGCCGAGCAGTACTTC. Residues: CASESTAGGKAEQYF.

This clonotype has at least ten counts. This chain's CDR3 is CSVGGTGPWGEKLFF. The CDR3 coding sequence is TGCAGCGTTGGAGGGACAGGCCCTTGGGGGGAAAAACTGTTTTTT. V and J are TRBV29-1 and TRBJ1-4; 8 positions agree with TRBD1. CDR1 is SQVTM, CDR2 ANQGSEA, per germline. This CDR3 comprises 15 residues. After removal of 4 bases from V and 8 bases from J, the junction contained 12 bases not matched to a gene. Filled out from reference TRBV29-1 and TRBJ1-4, the complete variable domain reads SAVISQKPSRDICQRGTSLTIQCQVDSQVTMMFWYRQQPGQSLTLIATANQGSEATYESGFVIDKFPISRPNLTFSTLTVSNMSPEDSSIYLCSVGGTGPWGEKLFFGSGTQLSVL.

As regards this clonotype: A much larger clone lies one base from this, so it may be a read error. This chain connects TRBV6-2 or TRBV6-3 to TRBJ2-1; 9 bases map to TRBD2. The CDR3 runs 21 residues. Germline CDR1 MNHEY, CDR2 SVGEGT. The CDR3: CVSSYSIRPSGDRVPYNEQFF. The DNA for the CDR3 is TGTGTCAGCAGTTACTCGATAAGACCTAGCGGGGATCGGGTCCCCTACAATGAGCAGTTCTTC.

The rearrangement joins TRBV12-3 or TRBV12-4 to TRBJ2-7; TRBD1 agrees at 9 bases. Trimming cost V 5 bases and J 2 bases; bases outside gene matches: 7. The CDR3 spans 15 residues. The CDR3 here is CASSTNRDRAYEQYF. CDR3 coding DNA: TGTGCCAGCAGTACGAACCGGGACAGGGCCTACGAGCAGTACTTC.

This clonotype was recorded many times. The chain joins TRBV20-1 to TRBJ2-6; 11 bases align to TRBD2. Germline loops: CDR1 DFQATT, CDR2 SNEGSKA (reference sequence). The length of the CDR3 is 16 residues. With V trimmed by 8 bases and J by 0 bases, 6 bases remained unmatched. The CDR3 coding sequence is TGCAGTATGATAGCGGGGGGGAACTCTGGGGCCAACGTCCTGACTTTC. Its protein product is CSMIAGGNSGANVLTF.